Listed below are T cell receptor beta chains from one sample, sequenced in a study of CD8 T cells in Susac syndrome. TCRdb re-analysed the immunoSEQ multiplex PCR reads in MiXCR, keeping a single row per CDR3 protein. Seen here are 170,000 or so distinct CDR3 sequences, about 93% observed once, and the top ten hold roughly 0.094%. Sequenced input: CD4+ T cells from PBMCs. The receptors stem from a human donor with multiple sclerosis. The conserved cysteine and the conserved F or W are not part of the CDR3 here. Fields, in order: V gene, J gene, CDR3 protein.

>TRBV6-2/TRBV6-3|TRBJ2-5
ASSRRTPQETQY
>TRBV9|TRBJ2-1
ASSVGTSGRVPGAQRNNEQF
>TRBV27|TRBJ2-2
ASSGSVQSAGELF
>TRBV10-3|TRBJ2-7
AISSTGYEQY
>TRBV29-1|TRBJ1-2
SVDWTGTYGYT
>TRBV12-3/TRBV12-4|TRBJ1-4
ASSRDSGHNEKLF
>TRBV3-1|TRBJ2-5
ASSHRGLAGNQETQY
>TRBV7-9|TRBJ2-7
ASSLAPTDEQY
>TRBV10-2|TRBJ2-1
ASRLAGEGNEQF
>TRBV7-7|TRBJ2-2
ASSLAENTGELF
>TRBV19|TRBJ2-7
ANKWAPQPQYEQY
>TRBV4-3|TRBJ2-1
ASSQDAGEQF
>TRBV14|TRBJ2-7
ASSQGKGAFYEQY
>TRBV3-1|TRBJ1-3
ASSQLGTGVGGNTIY
>TRBV30|TRBJ2-5
AWRRNSQETQY
>TRBV9|TRBJ2-2
ASSVDTSNTGELF
>TRBV6-2/TRBV6-3|TRBJ2-4
ASLEGTVGNIQY
>TRBV11-3|TRBJ1-1
ASSAGTNTEAF
>TRBV7-2|TRBJ2-7
ASSLVAGASYEQY
>TRBV7-8|TRBJ2-3
ASSSGQADTQY
>TRBV6-5|TRBJ1-1
ASSYSNRGDTEAF
>TRBV2|TRBJ2-7
ASSGSGIYEQY
>TRBV28|TRBJ2-4
ASSFGAVGAIQY
>TRBV28|TRBJ2-2
ASSLRTSSSTGELF
>TRBV18|TRBJ1-3
ASSATGFGNTIY
>TRBV14|TRBJ2-1
ASSQRHSARGDEQF
>TRBV27|TRBJ2-1
ASGGLAEVRYNEQF
>TRBV28|TRBJ2-1
ASSLPAGGSYNEQF
>TRBV6-2/TRBV6-3|TRBJ1-1
ASTLGIGTEAF
>TRBV7-9|TRBJ1-2
ASRSDSPRGYT